Each of the 30 T cell receptor beta chains below was sequenced from the same sample in a study of T cell responses to AZD1222 COVID-19 vaccine. Some clones are missing from TCRdb's copy, which holds only in-frame ones; the method was immunoSEQ multiplex PCR. The sample carries roughly 130,000 clones, approximately 83% recorded once. The sequences come from peripheral blood, collected on day 0 of AZD1222 vaccination. All receptors derive from an adult in good health.

This clone has only one observation. The chain couples TRBV7-2 to TRBJ2-7; the match to TRBD2 covers 10 bases. Unmatched junction bases numbered 9, after V lost 4 bases and J lost 3 bases. Per the germline V gene, CDR1 is SGHTA and CDR2 is FQGNSA. The CDR3 length is 16 residues. Written as DNA, the CDR3 is TGTGCCAGCAGCTCCAGGTGGCTAGCGGGAGTCTACGAGCAGTACTTC. Translated, it gives CASSSRWLAGVYEQYF.

The genes are TRBV5-6 and TRBJ1-4; 10 bases map to TRBD1. V lost 2 bases, J lost 5 bases, and 6 bases stayed unmatched. The CDR3 contains 16 residues. Per germline, CDR1 SGHDT and CDR2 YYEEEE. The CDR3 DNA reads TGTGCCAGCAGCTTAGGACAGGGGGTTACAAATGAAAAACTGTTTTTT. It yields the protein CASSLGQGVTNEKLFF.

V usage is TRBV6-4 and J usage is TRBJ2-3; no firm D call. The CDR3 sequence is 13 residues long. V lost 4 bases and J 4 bases, leaving 9 bases between the germline ends. CDR1 and CDR2 from the germline V gene are MRHNA and SNTAGT. The CDR3 loop reads CASSGGYPDTQYF. The CDR3 DNA reads as TGTGCCAGCAGTGGAGGTTACCCAGATACGCAGTATTTT.

This chain links TRBV4-2 with TRBJ2-6; D gene ambiguous. The V end was cut by 4 bases, the J end by 1 base, with 14 bases between. Germline V CDR1 and CDR2: LGHNA, YNFKEQ. The CDR3 extends over 17 amino acids. CDR3 protein: CASSPGITDSGANVLTF. DNA for the CDR3: TGTGCCAGCAGCCCGGGTATCACGGATTCTGGGGCCAACGTCCTGACTTTC.

The chain couples TRBV5-1 to TRBJ2-7; D unresolved. The CDR3 extends over 14 amino acids. Germline assignment: CDR1 SGHRS and CDR2 YFSETQ. V was cut by 2 bases and J by 2 bases, with 11 bases left in between. The CDR3 coding sequence is TGCGCCAGCAGCTTAAGGCGTACCGCCTACGAGCAGTACTTC. It codes for CASSLRRTAYEQYF.

The V and J genes are TRBV7-3 and TRBJ1-3, with D hard to call. Germline CDR1 SGHTA, CDR2 FQGTGA. Trimming stripped 1 base from V and 3 bases from J, with 1 base between. The CDR3 covers 12 residues. The CDR3 DNA follows: TGTGCCAGCAGCTTAATTGGAAACACCATATATTTT. Its protein is CASSLIGNTIYF.

The CDR3 reads CAIRTGGIYEQYF. CDR3 in DNA: TGTGCAATTCGGACAGGGGGTATTTACGAGCAGTACTTC. This chain uses TRBV6-6 with TRBJ2-7; the match to TRBD1 covers 10 bases. The germline gives CDR1 MNHNY, CDR2 SVGAGI (reference sequence). The CDR3 totals 13 residues.

A word on this clone: The sample has other DNA sequences that encode this CDR3 too. As DNA, the CDR3 is TGTGCCAGCTCCCTCCCGGGACAGGGGGCCTACGAGCAGTACTTC. Encoded protein: CASSLPGQGAYEQYF. The genes are TRBV18 and TRBJ2-7, with 11 bases aligning to TRBD1. Germline loops: CDR1 KGHSH, CDR2 LQKENI. This CDR3 has 15 residues. The trim removed 6 bases at V and 2 bases at J, leaving 6 bases unmatched.

The V call is TRBV5-1, the J call TRBJ2-7; the match to TRBD1 covers 7 bases. The V gene's germline CDR1 is SGHRS and CDR2 YFSETQ. This CDR3 has 14 residues. The V and J ends lost 4 bases and 0 bases, in that order; junction bases with no gene match: 4. CDR3 coding DNA: TGCGCCAGCAGCCGTAGGGGGCCCTCCTACGAGCAGTACTTC. Its translation is CASSRRGPSYEQYF.

The chain links TRBV7-8 to TRBJ2-1; no clear D. The V gene lost 5 bases and the J gene lost 0 bases, with 11 bases spanning the gap. This CDR3 is 15 amino acids long. Germline CDR1 and CDR2: SGHVS and FQNEAQ. CDR3 loop: CASSPTSSSYNEQFF. The DNA of the CDR3 is TGTGCCAGCAGCCCGACGAGCAGCTCCTACAATGAGCAGTTCTTC. Looking up the rest from reference TRBV7-8 and TRBJ2-1 gives the full variable domain: GAGVSQSPRYKVAKRGQDVALRCDPISGHVSLFWYQQALGQGPEFLTYFQNEAQLDKSGLPSDRFFAERPEGSVSTLKIQRTQQEDSAVYLCASSPTSSSYNEQFFGPGTRLTVL.

This chain joins TRBV24-1 and TRBJ1-6; no definite D call. The V and J ends lost 6 bases and 5 bases respectively, with 7 bases between them. The CDR3 length is 13 residues. Germline assignment: CDR1 KGHDR and CDR2 SFDVKD. The DNA of the CDR3 is TGTGCCACCAGTCGGCAGGATAATTCACCCCTCCACTTT. This gives the protein CATSRQDNSPLHF.

The chain is built from TRBV7-8 and TRBJ2-7; 7 positions match TRBD2. The CDR3 extends over 15 amino acids. V gave up 1 base and J gave up 1 base; unmatched junction bases: 4. Germline V gene lookup returns CDR1 SGHVS and CDR2 FQNEAQ. The CDR3 sequence is CASSLESSGSYEQYF. In nucleotides, the CDR3 is TGTGCCAGCAGCTTAGAATCTAGCGGATCCTACGAGCAGTACTTC.

The chain is built from TRBV5-1 and TRBJ2-5, with TRBD2 matching 8 bases. The CDR3 spans 16 residues. J lost 5 bases, V lost 1 base, and 10 bases had no gene match. In germline, CDR1 is SGHRS, CDR2 YFSETQ. The CDR3 is CASSLRGGGLLETQYF. The CDR3, as DNA: TGCGCCAGCAGCTTGCGGGGCGGGGGGCTACTGGAGACCCAGTACTTC.

The chain joins TRBV7-2 to TRBJ1-6, with D hard to call. CDR1 is SGHTA, CDR2 FQGNSA, per germline. The V end was cut by 5 bases, the J end by 0 bases, with 11 bases between. CDR3 size: 16 residues. The DNA for the CDR3 is TGTGCCAGCAGCCTCCGACACAGCTCCTATAATTCACCCCTCCACTTT. It translates to CASSLRHSSYNSPLHF. Variable domain in full (rest from reference TRBV7-2 and TRBJ1-6): GAGVSQSPSNKVTEKGKDVELRCDPISGHTALYWYRQSLGQGLEFLIYFQGNSAPDKSGLPSDRFSAERTGGSVSTLTIQRTQQEDSAVYLCASSLRHSSYNSPLHFGNGTRLTVT.

The chain has TRBV7-2 and TRBJ1-2; a possible D gene is TRBD1 (6 bases). Trimming shortened V by 2 bases and J by 7 bases, and 14 bases separated the two germline ends. The CDR3 extends over 14 amino acids. From germline, CDR1 is SGHTA and CDR2 FQGNSA. The CDR3 DNA reads TGTGCCAGCAGCTTAAGTCAGGGGAACCGTGGCTACACCTTC. Protein product: CASSLSQGNRGYTF. The full variable domain, with the rest looked up from reference TRBV7-2 and TRBJ1-2, is GAGVSQSPSNKVTEKGKDVELRCDPISGHTALYWYRQSLGQGLEFLIYFQGNSAPDKSGLPSDRFSAERTGGSVSTLTIQRTQQEDSAVYLCASSLSQGNRGYTFGSGTRLTVV.

The gene calls are TRBV6-2 or TRBV6-3 and TRBJ1-4, with a weak D call TRBD1 (5 bases). CDR3 size: 17 residues. CDR1 MNHEY and CDR2 SVGEGT come from the germline V gene. V lost 4 bases, J lost 8 bases, and 23 bases lay in between. The CDR3 DNA reads TGTGCCAGCAGTTCCTTCCTTGACAGCGATGTTGACGAAAAACTGTTTTTT. It codes for CASSSFLDSDVDEKLFF.

This chain uses TRBV19 with TRBJ1-5; 10 nucleotides align to TRBD1. In germline, CDR1 is LNHDA, CDR2 SQIVND (reference sequence). The CDR3 has 13 amino acids. The V segment lost 10 bases and the J segment 9 bases; nucleotides outside the gene matches: 9. In DNA, the CDR3 is TGTGCCATTTCCGACAGGGGGCAAATGCCCCAGCATTTT. Translating it yields CAISDRGQMPQHF.

This chain connects TRBV7-8 to TRBJ2-1; either TRBD1 or TRBD2 may fit D (6 bases each). V gave up 0 bases and J gave up 4 bases, with 13 bases separating them. This CDR3 comprises 16 residues. Germline V gives CDR1 SGHVS, CDR2 FQNEAQ. CDR3: CASSLAGGRSYNEQFF. The CDR3 DNA reads TGTGCCAGCAGCTTAGCGGGGGGCAGATCGTACAATGAGCAGTTCTTC.

V gene TRBV6-5 combines with J gene TRBJ1-5; 9 bases are shared with TRBD1. The CDR3 loop spans 16 amino acids. Germline-derived CDR1 and CDR2 are MNHEY and SVGAGI. J gave up 5 bases and V 2 bases, and 7 bases lay outside the gene matches. The CDR3 DNA reads TGTGCCAGCAGTTACACTGGGACAGGGAGGCATCAGCCCCAGCATTTT. This codes for CASSYTGTGRHQPQHF.

This sequence joins TRBV19 and TRBJ1-2; D gene unclear. Germline V lookup: CDR1 LNHDA, CDR2 SQIVND (reference sequence). There are 16 residues in the CDR3. Trimming took off 3 bases at V and 4 bases at J, with 18 bases between the two ends. The DNA of the CDR3 is TGTGCCAGTAGTATTCGTACCTCGGGCCTAGGCTATGGCTACACCTTC. Its protein is CASSIRTSGLGYGYTF.

The J gene is TRBJ2-5, the V gene TRBV29-1; a possible D gene is TRBD1 (6 bases). The CDR3 spans 14 residues. Trimming shortened V by 4 bases and J by 4 bases, and 16 bases separated the two germline ends. The germline CDR1 and CDR2 sequences are SQVTM and ANQGSEA. In DNA form, the CDR3 reads TGCAGCGTTGGAAGGGGGAGTGCCCCAGAGACCCAGTACTTC. Its protein is CSVGRGSAPETQYF. Based on the CDR3 plus reference TRBV29-1 and TRBJ2-5, the full variable domain is SAVISQKPSRDICQRGTSLTIQCQVDSQVTMMFWYRQQPGQSLTLIATANQGSEATYESGFVIDKFPISRPNLTFSTLTVSNMSPEDSSIYLCSVGRGSAPETQYFGPGTRLLVL.

The gene calls are TRBV7-3 and TRBJ1-3, with a weak D call TRBD1 (6 bases). Germline assignment: CDR1 SGHTA and CDR2 FQGTGA. V lost 5 bases and J lost 4, with 21 bases in between. The CDR3 is made up of 17 amino acids. The CDR3 spells CASSPYPGAGGGNTIYF. In DNA, the CDR3 is TGTGCCAGCAGCCCCTACCCGGGGGCAGGTGGGGGAAACACCATATATTTT.

This chain links TRBV6-5 with TRBJ2-5, with 8 bases lining up with TRBD1. V gave up 0 bases and J gave up 2 bases; unmatched junction bases: 2. Germline V CDR1 and CDR2: MNHEY, SVGAGI. The CDR3 is made up of 15 amino acids. CDR3: CASSYSTGDQETQYF. CDR3 in DNA: TGTGCCAGCAGTTACTCGACAGGGGATCAAGAGACCCAGTACTTC.

The rearrangement links TRBV5-1 to TRBJ1-4; no clear D. The ends were cut back, 2 bases at V and 6 bases at J, with 8 bases in the middle. Germline V gene data show CDR1 as SGHRS and CDR2 as YFSETQ. The CDR3 is 13 residues long. CDR3 coding DNA: TGCGCCAGCAGCTTTAATACCGATGAAAAACTGTTTTTT. This sequence encodes CASSFNTDEKLFF.

The chain is built from TRBV7-3 and TRBJ2-1; 13 positions agree with TRBD2. The CDR3 is 17 amino acids. CDR1 is SGHTA, CDR2 FQGTGA, per germline. J was trimmed by 9 bases and V by 4 bases; bases with no gene match: 12. The CDR3 spells CASSYRTSGRGEGEQFF. Written as DNA, the CDR3 is TGTGCCAGCAGCTACAGGACTAGCGGGAGAGGAGAGGGTGAGCAGTTCTTC.

The chain carries TRBV9 and TRBJ2-5; 8 nucleotides line up with TRBD1. This CDR3 region has 15 residues. Losses at the gene ends were 3 bases for V and 5 bases for J; bases not matched to a gene: 9. Germline V CDR1 and CDR2: SGDLS, YYNGEE. The CDR3 sequence: CASSGSGQVGETQYF. As DNA, the CDR3 is TGTGCCAGCAGCGGGTCGGGACAGGTCGGTGAGACCCAGTACTTC.

This chain joins TRBV30 and TRBJ2-1; 8 bases agree with TRBD2. CDR3 length: 13 amino acids. CDR1 and CDR2 (germline): GTSNPN, SVGIG (reference sequence). J gave up 6 bases and V 6 bases, and 7 bases lay outside the gene matches. This CDR3 is CACYRTSRNEQFF. In nucleotides, the CDR3 is TGTGCCTGTTATAGGACTAGCCGCAATGAGCAGTTCTTC.

The chain has TRBV4-1 and TRBJ2-1, with D possibly being TRBD1 (6 bases). The CDR3 has 16 residues. Trimming removed 2 bases from V and 2 bases from J, with 13 bases in between. Germline values: CDR1 MGHRA, CDR2 YSYEKL. CDR3: CASSQLDQGTYNEQFF. CDR3 sequence (DNA): TGCGCCAGCAGCCAACTAGACCAGGGGACCTACAATGAGCAGTTCTTC.

J is TRBJ2-5 and V is TRBV11-2, with D maybe TRBD2 (6 bases). The CDR3 has 15 residues. V lost 5 bases to trimming and J lost 5 bases, with 18 bases between them. Germline CDR1 reads SGHAT; CDR2 reads FQNNGV. CDR3 bases: TGTGCCAGCAGCCTATACGGGACTCTCGGGGAGACCCAGTACTTC. Residues: CASSLYGTLGETQYF.

This chain joins TRBV9 and TRBJ2-1; 13 nucleotides align to TRBD2. Germline V gene sequence: CDR1 SGDLS, CDR2 YYNGEE. Trimming took 4 bases from V and 4 from J; bases not matched to a gene: 8. The length of the CDR3 is 17 residues. The CDR3: CASSPRGTSGVYNEQFF. CDR3 nucleotide sequence: TGTGCCAGCAGCCCCCGGGGGACTAGCGGGGTATACAATGAGCAGTTCTTC.